This T cell receptor beta chain was found in a study of blood T cell repertoires in COVID-19. Study summary: Sites across the United States, Italy and Spain contributed samples from acute and convalescent COVID-19.

Within 2 weeks of study entry, exposed participants had contacted a PCR-confirmed or clinician-diagnosed COVID-19 case. This CDR3 spans 13 amino acids. Trimming cost V 3 bases and J 4 bases, with 8 bases left between them. Looked up from germline, CDR1 is SGDLS and CDR2 is YYNGEE. Concerning this clone: The sample has other DNA sequences that encode this CDR3 too.

In the original processing: From reference gene primer amplification, estimates of nucleated cell counts were derived. The data were produced by immunoSEQ multiplex PCR, yet TCRdb's version contains in-frame clones alone and is incomplete. The D gene and trimming were derived from the DNA, and the V and J assignments and clone size from that table. This table has 150,000 to 200,000 clones, roughly 88% appearing once. This chain links TRBV9 with TRBJ1-3; maybe TRBD1 (6 bases). This sequence originates from a man in his 70s who had been exposed to COVID-19. Material: PBMCs or T cells enriched from blood (not recorded which). The CDR3 DNA reads as TGTGCCAGCAGCGAGGGACAAGGAAACACCATATATTTT. Translation: CASSEGQGNTIYF.